This T cell receptor (beta chain) was found in a study of human T cells and chemical hapten exposure. Study as a whole: From small differences in pooled library volume came most of the variation in per-sample TCR yields.

Documented time point: patch test 2, 6 weeks after DPC sensitization. The treatment here: therapeutic diphenylcyclopropenone sensitization with weekly scalp DPC. The study used a library that attached unique molecular identifiers to individual cDNA molecules. TCRdb analysed the RACE reads with MiXCR anew, one entry per CDR3 protein. Here the sample spans about 84,000 distinct CDR3 sequences, around 9.3% being singletons. The V gene's germline CDR1 is KGHSH and CDR2 LQKENI. This CDR3 is built from 14 residues. With 6 bases removed from V and 4 bases from J, the gap between germline ends came to 12 bases. This clonotype was recorded at least ten times.

The chain couples TRBV18 to TRBJ1-4; no clear D gene. The source is a woman between 50 and 59 years old with alopecia areata. Some clones in this sample may be carry-over from other donors' samples. The sequencing here drew on whole blood, taken in connection with sensitization to the hapten diphenylcyclopropenone (DPC). The CDR3 coding sequence is TGTGCCAGCTCGCCAGGATTGGGTAATGAAAAACTGTTTTTT. Encoded protein: CASSPGLGNEKLFF.